This passage covers 8 T cell receptor beta chains from one sample sequenced in a study of PD-1 blockade in classical Hodgkin lymphoma. Sequencing was performed with immunoSEQ multiplex PCR; in TCRdb, only in-frame clones are kept and a portion is missing. This table holds 50,000 or so clones, nearly 90% found once. Specified time point: cycle 4 day 1 (C4D1), after 5 to 7 weeks of nivolumab. After autologous stem cell transplantation all patients relapsed, and prior brentuximab vedotin exposure differed between cohorts. This sample comprised peripheral blood mononuclear cells (PBMCs), obtained before the fourth cycle of nivolumab. The origin of the receptors is a human donor with classical Hodgkin lymphoma.

The rearrangement links TRBV25-1 to TRBJ2-7; 7 bases are shared with TRBD2. Germline assignment: CDR1 MGHDK and CDR2 SYGVNS. Trimming at V came to 5 bases and at J to 4 bases, leaving 11 bases not matched to a gene. This CDR3 is built from 15 residues. CDR3 sequence: CASSTPGGGKYEQYF. The CDR3 nucleotides are TGTGCCAGCAGTACCCCGGGAGGTGGGAAATACGAGCAGTACTTC.

The rearrangement joins TRBV4-1 to TRBJ2-3; 7 bases are shared with TRBD1. After removal of 1 base from V and 1 base from J, the junction contained 8 bases not matched to a gene. The CDR3 length is 17 residues. Per germline, CDR1 MGHRA and CDR2 YSYEKL. CDR3 DNA: TGCGCCAGCAGCCAAGCCGGGACAGCCGTTGGCACAGATACGCAGTATTTT. This sequence encodes CASSQAGTAVGTDTQYF.

The chain joins TRBV6-1 to TRBJ2-1, with D unclear. There are 12 residues in the CDR3. Germline V lookup: CDR1 MNHNS, CDR2 SASEGT. The V end lost 3 bases, the J end lost 5 bases, and 5 bases lay between the germline ends. CDR3 sequence: CASSDRNNEQFF. DNA of the CDR3: TGTGCCAGCAGTGACAGGAACAATGAGCAGTTCTTC.

J is TRBJ1-5 and V is TRBV6-5, with 7 bases matching TRBD1. The germline V gene has CDR1 MNHEY and CDR2 SVGAGI. This CDR3 comprises 12 residues. V shed 10 bases and J 4 bases; nucleotides not matched to a gene: 4. The CDR3 here is CATLQGNQPQHF. DNA for the CDR3: TGTGCCACCTTACAGGGGAATCAGCCCCAGCATTTT.

The rearrangement uses TRBV6-4 and TRBJ2-2; D possibly matches TRBD1 or TRBD2 (6 bases each). The germline gives CDR1 MRHNA, CDR2 SNTAGT. V gave up 2 bases and J gave up 5 bases, with 12 bases separating them. CDR3 length: 15 amino acids. The chain's CDR3 is CASSDRQGRTGELFF. As DNA, the CDR3 is TGTGCCAGCAGTGACCGCCAGGGGAGGACCGGGGAGCTGTTTTTT.

The chain has TRBV7-9 and TRBJ1-2, with D possibly matching TRBD1 (5 bases). Per germline, CDR1 SEHNR and CDR2 FQNEAQ (reference sequence). The CDR3 contains 16 residues. V lost 1 base, J lost 3 bases, and 15 bases lay in between. The CDR3 loop is CASSLGSALGDYGYTF. CDR3 DNA: TGTGCCAGCAGCTTAGGGTCCGCCCTAGGGGACTATGGCTACACCTTC.

The V gene is TRBV29-1, the J gene TRBJ2-5; no clear D. CDR3 size: 13 residues. Germline-derived CDR1 and CDR2 are SQVTM and ANQGSEA. The germline V and J ends were trimmed by 6 bases and 1 base, with 12 bases remaining between them. CDR3 sequence: CSVTGRRQETQYF. Here the CDR3 DNA reads TGCAGCGTAACCGGACGGCGCCAAGAGACCCAGTACTTC.

This chain links TRBV18 with TRBJ2-3, with D possibly being TRBD2 (5 bases). V lost 8 bases and J lost 4, with 16 bases in between. The CDR3 sequence is 14 residues long. In germline, CDR1 is KGHSH, CDR2 LQKENI. The CDR3 here is CASAGVYPSDTQYF. CDR3 sequence (DNA): TGTGCCAGCGCCGGGGTGTATCCGTCAGATACGCAGTATTTT.